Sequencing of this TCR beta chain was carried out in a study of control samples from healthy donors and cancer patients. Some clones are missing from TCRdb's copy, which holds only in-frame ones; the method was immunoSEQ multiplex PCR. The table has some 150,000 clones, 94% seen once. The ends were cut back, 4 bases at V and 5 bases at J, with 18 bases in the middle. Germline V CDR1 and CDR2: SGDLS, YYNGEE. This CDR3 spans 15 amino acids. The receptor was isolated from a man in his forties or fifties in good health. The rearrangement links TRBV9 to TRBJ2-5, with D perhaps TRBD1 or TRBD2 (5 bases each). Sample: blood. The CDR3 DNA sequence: TGTGCCAGCAGCCCCCGGATTGGGGGAAGGGAGACCCAGTACTTC. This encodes CASSPRIGGRETQYF.